The 10 T cell receptor beta chains in this list originate from one sample, sequenced in a study of OX40 agonist ivuxolimab in advanced cancers. Here immunoSEQ multiplex PCR was the method, and the copy in TCRdb shows in-frame clones only, minus some. This table holds 90,000 or so clones, roughly nine tenths found once. Sequenced here: CD4+ or CD8+ T cells sorted from blood, sampled in a trial of the OX40 agonist ivuxolimab. The receptors originated from an adult with an advanced solid tumor such as melanoma, head and neck, liver or kidney cancer.

The chain is built from TRBV5-1 and TRBJ1-5; TRBD1 might be the D (6 bases). The germline V gene encodes CDR1 SGHRS and CDR2 YFSETQ. The V gene lost 0 bases and the J gene lost 7 bases, with 11 bases spanning the gap. The CDR3 contains 14 residues. In DNA, the CDR3 is TGCGCCAGCAGCTTGGGGGGGGCCGAGCAGCCCCAGCATTTT. This encodes CASSLGGAEQPQHF. The full variable domain, its missing parts supplied by reference TRBV5-1 and TRBJ1-5, is KAGVTQTPRYLIKTRGQQVTLSCSPISGHRSVSWYQQTPGQGLQFLFEYFSETQRNKGNFPGRFSGRQFSNSRSEMNVSTLELGDSALYLCASSLGGAEQPQHFGDGTRLSIL.

The table lists this clone with a count of one. The chain links TRBV6-1 to TRBJ1-4, with D unclear. The CDR3 is 16 residues long. Germline V gives CDR1 MNHNS, CDR2 SASEGT. V was cut by 4 bases and J by 0 bases, with 12 bases left in between. The CDR3 sequence is CASSVSRSATNEKLFF. The CDR3 DNA reads as TGTGCCAGCAGTGTAAGTCGAAGCGCAACTAATGAAAAACTGTTTTTT.

The CDR3 bases are TGTGCCGGGGGGGGCCTGGGACAGGGGTGGTCCGAGCAGTACTTC. Translating gives CAGGGLGQGWSEQYF. This chain joins TRBV6-1 and TRBJ2-7; TRBD1 aligns across 10 bases. Losses at the gene ends were 11 bases for V and 6 bases for J; bases not matched to a gene: 16. CDR1 is MNHNS, CDR2 SASEGT, per germline. CDR3 length: 15 amino acids.

The chain has TRBV14 and TRBJ2-5; 7 bases align to TRBD2. From germline, CDR1 is SGHDN and CDR2 FVKESK. CDR3 length equals 16 residues. The trim removed 1 base at V and 2 bases at J, leaving 7 bases unmatched. The CDR3 loop reads CASSQGGLRIQETQYF. In DNA, the CDR3 is TGTGCCAGCAGCCAAGGGGGACTAAGGATTCAAGAGACCCAGTACTTC. Full variable domain (outside the CDR3, taken from reference TRBV14 and TRBJ2-5): EAGVTQFPSHSVIEKGQTVTLRCDPISGHDNLYWYRRVMGKEIKFLLHFVKESKQDESGMPNNRFLAERTGGTYSTLKVQPAELEDSGVYFCASSQGGLRIQETQYFGPGTRLLVL.

The gene calls are TRBV5-1 and TRBJ2-2; unclear D gene. This CDR3 contains 15 residues. Trimming shortened V by 0 bases and J by 4 bases, and 10 bases separated the two germline ends. Per the germline V gene, CDR1 is SGHRS and CDR2 is YFSETQ. The CDR3 bases are TGCGCCAGCAGCTTGGCAATCGGTTCCACCGGGGAGCTGTTTTTT. Its protein is CASSLAIGSTGELFF.

The chain uses TRBV7-8 and TRBJ1-1; 10 bases line up with TRBD1. The germline V gene has CDR1 SGHVS and CDR2 FQNEAQ. V was clipped by 2 bases and J by 1 base; unmatched bases: 4. This CDR3 has 16 residues. The CDR3 coding sequence is TGTGCCAGCAGCTTAAGGGACAGGGGCTCGAACACTGAAGCTTTCTTT. Amino acids: CASSLRDRGSNTEAFF.

Of note for this clone: The sample has other DNA sequences that encode this CDR3 too. The chain has TRBV7-2 and TRBJ2-5, with D hard to call. The CDR3 is 11 residues long. V was clipped by 5 bases and J by 1 base, with 2 bases between them. Germline CDR1 SGHTA, CDR2 FQGNSA. The CDR3: CASSRQETQYF. The CDR3 DNA is TGTGCCAGCAGCCGCCAAGAGACCCAGTACTTC.

The chain links TRBV5-4 to TRBJ2-1; 9 positions agree with TRBD2. The CDR3 is 16 amino acids. From germline, CDR1 is SGHNT and CDR2 YYREEE (reference sequence). V lost 4 bases and J lost 5; bases outside the gene matches: 10. The CDR3: CASSRGRGRADNEQFF. CDR3 DNA: TGTGCCAGCAGCCGGGGCCGCGGGAGGGCCGACAATGAGCAGTTCTTC.

The chain couples TRBV4-1 to TRBJ2-5; TRBD2 matches 11 bases. Germline V gene lookup returns CDR1 MGHRA and CDR2 YSYEKL. Germline trimming cut 2 bases from V and 3 bases from J; bases unmatched to any gene: 5. The CDR3 has 16 amino acids. CDR3 sequence reads: CASSQRGLAEEETQYF. In DNA form, the CDR3 reads TGCGCCAGCAGCCAACGGGGACTAGCGGAAGAAGAGACCCAGTACTTC.

The chain employs TRBV19 and TRBJ2-3, with 9 bases lining up with TRBD2. The V gene end was trimmed by 5 bases and the J gene end by 2 bases; junction bases not matched to a gene: 5. The CDR3 consists of 15 residues. CDR1 LNHDA and CDR2 SQIVND come from the germline V gene (reference sequence). The CDR3 is CASSPWTSDTDTQYF. CDR3 coding DNA: TGTGCCAGTAGTCCCTGGACTAGCGACACAGATACGCAGTATTTT.